The rows below give T cell receptor beta chains drawn from one sample of a study of blood T cell repertoires in COVID-19. Libraries were prepared by immunoSEQ multiplex PCR; TCRdb keeps only in-frame clonotypes and omits some of them. Of roughly 350,000 clones in the sample, about 93% were seen once. The sequenced material came from peripheral blood. These receptors were collected from a woman in her late teens or twenties who had recovered from COVID-19. Each CDR3 is given with its conserved first and last residue. A D gene is named only where the DNA matches it firmly. The size of a clone is reported for some rows only, either as once, few or many, or as a class for expanded clones.

j_gene | abundance | d_gene | v_gene | CDR3nt | CDR3aa
TRBJ1-5 | - | TRBD1 | TRBV6-5 | TGTGCCAGCAGTTCCCACCAGGGGGTGGGGGGGCCCCAGCATTTT | CASSSHQGVGGPQHF
TRBJ1-2 | - | - | TRBV28 | TGTGCCAGCAGTTTTATCGGGGGGGACTATGGCTACACCTTC | CASSFIGGDYGYTF
TRBJ1-2 | - | TRBD1 | TRBV2 | TGTGCCAGCAGTCTGGCAGGGGGAGCTAACTATGGCTACACCTTC | CASSLAGGANYGYTF
TRBJ2-2 | - | TRBD2 | TRBV29-1 | TGCACCGTCGGGGGGGGTTCCACCGGGGAGCTGTTTTTT | CTVGGGSTGELFF
TRBJ1-2 | - | TRBD1 | TRBV19 | TGTGCCGGGGGAGACAGGGTCTATGGCTACACCTTC | CAGGDRVYGYTF
TRBJ2-3 | - | - | TRBV5-1 | TGCGCCAGCAGCTTGGGGACTGGCGGACTAGATACGCAGTATTTT | CASSLGTGGLDTQYF
TRBJ2-1 | - | - | TRBV5-5 | TGTGCCAGCAGCTTGGGTACTAGTCCCTCCAATGAGCAGTTCTTC | CASSLGTSPSNEQFF
TRBJ2-5 | - | - | TRBV4-3 | TGCGCCAGCAGCCAAGATGCGGGGGCGGGAAGAGAGACCCAGTACTTC | CASSQDAGAGRETQYF
TRBJ1-4 | - | - | TRBV4-3 | TGCGCCAGCGCCCCGGGGGGGGTAGGGACTAATGAAAAACTGTTTTTT | CASAPGGVGTNEKLFF
TRBJ2-4 | - | TRBD1 | TRBV7-2 | TGTGCCAGCAGCTCACAGGGGGCCGAGGACATTCAGTACTTC | CASSSQGAEDIQYF
TRBJ1-4 | - | - | TRBV18 | TGTGCCAGCGCACCGGGATCGGGCGGCGGGGAAAAACTGTTTTTT | CASAPGSGGGEKLFF
TRBJ2-5 | - | TRBD1 | TRBV27 | TGTGCCAGCAGTTTATGGGGGACAGGGGCAGAGACCCAGTACTTC | CASSLWGTGAETQYF
TRBJ1-2 | - | TRBD1 | TRBV9 | TGTGCCAGCAGCCCCTCGACAGGGGTCTATGGCTACACCTTC | CASSPSTGVYGYTF
TRBJ1-1 | - | TRBD1 | TRBV27 | TGTGCCAGCAGTCCCCGACAGGGGATGAACACTGAAGCTTTCTTT | CASSPRQGMNTEAFF
TRBJ1-1 | - | - | TRBV29-1 | TGCAGCGCACAGGTCACTGAAGCTTTCTTT | CSAQVTEAFF
TRBJ1-5 | - | - | TRBV6-6 | TGTGCCAGCAGTAGTCGGGTGAGTCAGCCCCAGCATTTT | CASSSRVSQPQHF
TRBJ2-1 | - | TRBD1 | TRBV12-3/TRBV12-4 | TGTGCCAGCAGCCTCGGGGACAGCGAGCAGTTCTTC | CASSLGDSEQFF
TRBJ2-3 | - | TRBD2 | TRBV11-3 | TGTGCCAGCAGCTTAGTAGCGGGAGGCCCAGGGCCAGATACGCAGTATTTT | CASSLVAGGPGPDTQYF
TRBJ1-1 | - | - | TRBV27 | TGTGCCAGCAGTGGGCGGGGCGGGGTCACTGAAGCTTTCTTT | CASSGRGGVTEAFF
TRBJ1-2 | few | - | TRBV6-2/TRBV6-3 | TGTGCCAGCAGTTGGGGCCACTATGGCTACACCTTC | CASSWGHYGYTF
TRBJ2-2 | - | TRBD2 | TRBV5-1 | TGCGCCAGCAGCCGAGACGGACTAGTGGGTTCCGGGGAGCTGTTTTTT | CASSRDGLVGSGELFF
TRBJ2-5 | - | TRBD2 | TRBV24-1 | TGTGCCACCAGTACTAGCGTTACAGAGACCCAGTACTTC | CATSTSVTETQYF
TRBJ2-3 | once | TRBD2 | TRBV7-2 | TGTGCCAGCAAGCGGGGGCGATCGGGCGGCACAGATACGCAGTATTTT | CASKRGRSGGTDTQYF
TRBJ2-3 | - | - | TRBV5-4 | TGTGCCAGCAGCTTGCTCGGTACAGATACGCAGTATTTT | CASSLLGTDTQYF
TRBJ1-2 | - | TRBD1 | TRBV4-3 | TGCGCCAGCAGCCAGGGGTGGGACAGGGGCTATGGCTACACCTTC | CASSQGWDRGYGYTF
TRBJ2-2 | few | TRBD1 | TRBV10-1 | TGCGCCAGCAGTGATAGAACAGGGGGACTGAACACCGGGGAGCTGTTTTTT | CASSDRTGGLNTGELFF